Each of the 18 T cell receptor beta chains below was sequenced from the same sample in a study of blood T cell repertoires in COVID-19. Method: immunoSEQ multiplex PCR; TCRdb's copy keeps in-frame clones and lacks some. The sample carries nearly 250,000 clones, around 88% recorded once. Sequencing input: peripheral blood. These receptor sequences come from an elderly woman with COVID-19, enrolled during active disease.

The gene calls are TRBV6-5 and TRBJ1-2; the match to TRBD1 covers 8 bases. V lost 5 bases and J lost 3; bases outside the gene matches: 2. In germline, CDR1 is MNHEY, CDR2 SVGAGI. There are 13 residues in the CDR3. The CDR3 nucleotides are TGTGCCAGCAGTCCAGGGGGCCACTATGGCTACACCTTC. Translating it yields CASSPGGHYGYTF.

The chain joins TRBV10-3 to TRBJ1-1; D might be TRBD1 (6 bases). The CDR3 is 15 residues long. Germline CDR1 ENHRY, CDR2 SYGVKD. The germline V and J ends were trimmed by 4 bases and 3 bases, with 15 bases remaining between them. The CDR3 loop is CAISGQGRRDTEAFF. CDR3 nucleotides: TGTGCCATCAGTGGGCAGGGGCGTAGGGACACTGAAGCTTTCTTT.

J is TRBJ1-3 and V is TRBV19; no reliable D call. CDR3 size: 18 residues. Trimming removed 5 bases from V and 4 bases from J, with 24 bases in between. Germline CDR1 LNHDA, CDR2 SQIVND (reference sequence). The CDR3 loop reads CASSPSRATLPRGNTIYF. The CDR3 region has the DNA TGTGCCAGTAGTCCCTCGAGGGCCACCCTTCCTAGAGGAAACACCATATATTTT. Together with reference TRBV19 and TRBJ1-3, the CDR3 gives the full variable domain: DGGITQSPKYLFRKEGQNVTLSCEQNLNHDAMYWYRQDPGQGLRLIYYSQIVNDFQKGDIAEGYSVSREKKESFPLTVTSAQKNPTAFYLCASSPSRATLPRGNTIYFGEGSWLTVV.

The chain carries TRBV5-6 and TRBJ1-3; D is ambiguous. The germline CDR1 and CDR2 sequences are SGHDT and YYEEEE. This CDR3 spans 14 amino acids. Between the trimmed V and J ends, which lost 3 bases and 1 base, there was a span of 8 bases. The CDR3 coding sequence is TGTGCCAGCAGCTATACGGGTTCTGGAAACACCATATATTTT. It specifies CASSYTGSGNTIYF.

This chain links TRBV3-1 (or the pseudogene TRBV3-2) with TRBJ1-1, with D uncertain. V dropped 3 bases and J dropped 4 bases, with 6 bases sitting between them. The length of the CDR3 is 12 residues. CDR1 is LGHDT and CDR2 is YNNKEL in the germline V gene (reference sequence). The CDR3: CASSHPSTEAFF. The CDR3 bases are TGTGCCAGCAGCCACCCGTCCACTGAAGCTTTCTTT.

A word on this clone: A read error may account for a junction end that differs from germline. The rearrangement links TRBV2 to TRBJ2-5; 9 bases line up with TRBD1. Germline V lookup: CDR1 SNHLY, CDR2 FYNNEI. This CDR3 comprises 12 residues. The CDR3 reads CAGRGQGETQYF. The CDR3 coding sequence is TGTGCCGGCAGGGGACAGGGAGAGACCCAGTACTTC.

The rearrangement uses TRBV3-1 (or the pseudogene TRBV3-2) and TRBJ2-1; possible D gene TRBD2, 7 bases. The germline V gene encodes CDR1 LGHDT and CDR2 YNNKEL (reference sequence). The CDR3 covers 18 residues. Trimming removed 6 bases at V and 2 bases at J, with 23 bases between. CDR3 sequence reads: CASSHVAAGAIAYNEQFF. In nucleotides, the CDR3 is TGTGCCAGCAGTCACGTAGCCGCGGGGGCGATCGCCTACAATGAGCAGTTCTTC.

This rearrangement joins TRBV4-2 to TRBJ1-1; D gene unclear. The CDR3 is made up of 14 amino acids. Germline V gene lookup returns CDR1 LGHNA and CDR2 YNFKEQ. Trimming stripped 3 bases from V and 1 base from J, with 9 bases between. CDR3 coding DNA: TGTGCCAGCAGCCATCTGACGGGGAACACTGAAGCTTTCTTT. It specifies CASSHLTGNTEAFF.

The genes are TRBV4-1 and TRBJ1-1, with D maybe TRBD1 (5 bases). Germline V gene sequence: CDR1 MGHRA, CDR2 YSYEKL. CDR3 length equals 15 residues. The V end was cut by 5 bases, the J end by 6 bases, with 19 bases between. The CDR3 DNA reads as TGCGCCAGCAGCTCAGGTGGCCTGGGGGGGTCTGAAGCTTTCTTT. This encodes CASSSGGLGGSEAFF.

In this sample, this clone turned up once. The chain joins TRBV7-2 to TRBJ2-1; D is possibly TRBD1 (5 bases). CDR1 and CDR2 (germline): SGHTA, FQGNSA. V shed 7 bases and J shed 4 bases, with 11 bases lying between them. The CDR3 has 13 residues. As DNA, the CDR3 is TGTGCCAGCACCCTAGGGGTGTACAATGAGCAGTTCTTC. Its protein product is CASTLGVYNEQFF.

This chain uses TRBV25-1 with TRBJ2-2; D gene unclear. V was cut by 0 bases and J by 5 bases, with 4 bases left in between. The CDR3 consists of 13 residues. Germline V gene sequence: CDR1 MGHDK, CDR2 SYGVNS. The CDR3 region is CASSEYYTGELFF. CDR3 bases: TGTGCCAGCAGTGAATATTATACCGGGGAGCTGTTTTTT.

The genes are TRBV24-1 and TRBJ2-6; D ambiguous. V lost 5 bases to trimming and J lost 2 bases, with 12 bases between them. The CDR3 runs 16 residues. Germline V CDR1 and CDR2: KGHDR, SFDVKD. CDR3 in DNA: TGTGCCACCAGTGGAGCACGAAGTACTGGGGCCAACGTCCTGACTTTC. Translating gives CATSGARSTGANVLTF.

The V call is TRBV28, the J call TRBJ2-3; a weak D match, TRBD2 (7 bases). This CDR3 has 16 amino acids. V gave up 7 bases and J gave up 4 bases, with 21 bases separating them. Germline assignment: CDR1 MDHEN and CDR2 SYDVKM. CDR3 in amino acids: CASIPLREGTSDTQYF. CDR3 bases: TGTGCCAGCATCCCCCTGAGGGAGGGGACATCAGATACGCAGTATTTT.

This chain links TRBV2 with TRBJ1-2; D is ambiguous. Trimming took 0 bases from V and 2 from J, leaving 7 bases between them. The germline V gene encodes CDR1 SNHLY and CDR2 FYNNEI. This CDR3 region has 14 residues. CDR3 sequence reads: CASSEAGGNYGYTF. In nucleotides, the CDR3 is TGTGCCAGCAGTGAAGCGGGCGGGAACTATGGCTACACCTTC.

The rearrangement links TRBV19 to TRBJ1-3; no firm D call. This CDR3 has 15 residues. Germline V gene sequence: CDR1 LNHDA, CDR2 SQIVND (reference sequence). Deletions cut 3 bases from V and 0 bases from J, with 9 bases between. As DNA, the CDR3 is TGTGCCAGTAGTATCCTTTCGAGCTCTGGAAACACCATATATTTT. It is translated as CASSILSSSGNTIYF. Supplemented by reference TRBV19 and TRBJ1-3, the full variable domain reads DGGITQSPKYLFRKEGQNVTLSCEQNLNHDAMYWYRQDPGQGLRLIYYSQIVNDFQKGDIAEGYSVSREKKESFPLTVTSAQKNPTAFYLCASSILSSSGNTIYFGEGSWLTVV.

This clone appeared many times. The chain combines TRBV19 with TRBJ1-1, with a possible D match to TRBD1 (6 bases). There are 14 residues in the CDR3. Germline CDR1 LNHDA, CDR2 SQIVND (reference sequence). The V gene lost 6 bases and the J gene lost 4 bases, with 15 bases spanning the gap. The CDR3 DNA reads as TGTGCCAGTAGGTGGGGGCAGGGATTCACTGAAGCTTTCTTT. This sequence encodes CASRWGQGFTEAFF.

This chain uses TRBV6-1 with TRBJ1-3, with D unclear. The V end lost 6 bases, the J end lost 0 bases, and 9 bases lay between the germline ends. Germline V gene sequence: CDR1 MNHNS, CDR2 SASEGT. The CDR3 has 14 amino acids. The CDR3 DNA reads as TGTGCCAGCAGAATTCAGGACTCTGGAAACACCATATATTTT. This sequence encodes CASRIQDSGNTIYF.

The rearrangement links TRBV28 to TRBJ1-5; unclear D gene. This CDR3 has 17 residues. Germline V gene data show CDR1 as MDHEN and CDR2 as SYDVKM. Trimming removed 2 bases at V and 0 bases at J, with 14 bases between. CDR3 bases: TGTGCCAGCAGTTTAATCGCGGATTCTTATAGCAATCAGCCCCAGCATTTT. This translates into CASSLIADSYSNQPQHF.